The T cell receptor (beta chain) described here comes from a study of blood T cells in healthy people across ages. This clonotype has only a few counts. Its antigen is not known. Broader study findings: PBMCs were not sorted, which prevented a conclusive comparison of naive versus antigen-experienced cells.

This CDR3 comprises 14 residues. V was trimmed by 0 bases and J by 8 bases, leaving 11 bases between them. From germline, CDR1 is SGHAT and CDR2 FQNNGV. A sample-barcoded 5' primer and a J-beta primer mix were used in a second PCR of about 6 to 12 cycles. Using its own MiXCR run on the 5' RACE reads, TCRdb lists one record per CDR3 protein. The sample has some 930,000 distinct CDR3 sequences, approximately 32% seen once. The same data also went into a second study, on T cells of mothers and their children.

The sample was blood. V usage is TRBV11-2 and J usage is TRBJ2-1; D call uncertain. The receptor was isolated from a middle-aged woman in good health. CDR3 in amino acids: CASSLDGPLDEQFF. The CDR3 DNA reads as TGTGCCAGCAGCTTAGATGGCCCCTTGGATGAGCAGTTCTTC.